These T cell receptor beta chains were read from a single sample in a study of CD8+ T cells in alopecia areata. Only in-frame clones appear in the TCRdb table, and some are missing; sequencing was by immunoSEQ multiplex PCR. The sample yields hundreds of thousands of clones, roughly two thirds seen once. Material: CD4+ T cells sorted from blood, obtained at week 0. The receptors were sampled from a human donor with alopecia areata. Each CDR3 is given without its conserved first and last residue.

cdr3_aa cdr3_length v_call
ASSAWGSGANVLT 13 TRBV9
ASSGVYEQY 9 TRBV7-9
AWRGGLSGNTIY 12 TRBV30
ASSQDRASYEQY 12 TRBV5-6
ASSVGAGGTDTQY 13 TRBV9
ASSGSNQPQH 10 TRBV25-1
SASGGPNYGYT 11 TRBV29-1
ATSPGNTIY 9 TRBV25-1
ASSLLAGRENEQF 13 TRBV5-1
SVAQIADYGYT 11 TRBV29-1
ATVVGDNYGYT 11 TRBV28
ASSASSGGSPYNEQF 15 TRBV2
ASSQDRRSNTGELF 14 TRBV4-1
ASSLGTMGTIQETQY 15 TRBV11-2
ASSRQGYGYT 10 TRBV27
ALENRAINEQF 11 TRBV30
ASSRDRQETQY 11 TRBV27
SVAQGVQETQY 11 TRBV29-1
SVEKSTDTQY 10 TRBV29-1
ASSQVLASSSYNEQF 15 TRBV4-3
ASSRDNSNQPQH 12 TRBV19
ASSFPRGFRQETQY 14 TRBV5-6
SASNTEAF 8 TRBV29-1
ASINPGQGQPQH 12 TRBV6-6
AWRRRAPKNEQY 12 TRBV30
SVGLGQGGDTQY 12 TRBV29-1
ALREGSTYGYT 11 TRBV10-3
ATRGNGELF 9 TRBV5-4
AWSGGSPYEQY 11 TRBV30
SVEGLASSTDTQY 13 TRBV29-1
ASRGREETQY 10 TRBV4-3
ASSPSGGANEQF 12 TRBV5-1
ASSEGPNGYT 10 TRBV2
SVQSVSNQPQH 11 TRBV29-1
ASTRPHTDTQY 11 TRBV5-6
ASSLRSRETQY 11 TRBV7-2
ASSVGPQTGELF 12 TRBV2
ASRGDAIEGYT 11 TRBV19
SVGQSSYEQY 10 TRBV29-1
ASSVVGAGGSTDTQY 15 TRBV9
ASSLAGRETQY 11 TRBV7-6
ATSRDRGEQY 10 TRBV15
ASSRDTFSSYNEQF 14 TRBV5-6
ASKPGTEGEAF 11 TRBV5-1
ASSSPGYPDYEQY 13 TRBV7-9